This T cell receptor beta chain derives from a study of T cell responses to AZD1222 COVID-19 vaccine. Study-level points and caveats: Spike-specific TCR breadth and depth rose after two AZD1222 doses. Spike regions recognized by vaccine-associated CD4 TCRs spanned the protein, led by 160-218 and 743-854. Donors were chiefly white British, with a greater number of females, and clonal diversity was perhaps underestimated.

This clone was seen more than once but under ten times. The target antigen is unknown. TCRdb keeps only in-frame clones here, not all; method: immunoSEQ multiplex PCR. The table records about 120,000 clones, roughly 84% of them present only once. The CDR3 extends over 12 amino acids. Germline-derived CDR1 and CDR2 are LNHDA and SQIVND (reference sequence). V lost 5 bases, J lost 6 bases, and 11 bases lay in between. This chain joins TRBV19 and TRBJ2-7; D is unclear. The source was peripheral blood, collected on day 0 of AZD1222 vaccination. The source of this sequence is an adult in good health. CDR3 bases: TGTGCCAGTAGTGTACCGACGGGCGAGCAGTACTTC. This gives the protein CASSVPTGEQYF.